The rows below give T cell receptor beta chains drawn from one sample of a study of T cells in Graves' hyperthyroidism and ophthalmopathy. TCRdb fed the multiplex PCR reads into MiXCR, producing one record per CDR3 protein. This sample has about 480,000 distinct CDR3 sequences, with around 14% found just once. The sequenced material came from blood. These receptors were obtained from a young woman with Graves' hyperthyroidism. The CDR3 runs from the conserved cysteine through the conserved F or W. Fields, in order: J gene, clone size, D gene, V gene, CDR3 DNA, CDR3 protein. A D gene is named only where the DNA matches it firmly. Clone sizes are given selectively: once, few, many, or a class where the clone is expanded.

J gene: TRBJ1-2; clone size: .; D gene: TRBD1; V gene: TRBV7-2; CDR3 DNA: TGTGCCAGCAGCTTAGTGCTGGACAGGGGGTATGGCTACACCTTC; CDR3 protein: CASSLVLDRGYGYTF
J gene: TRBJ2-3; clone size: .; D gene: .; V gene: TRBV4-1; CDR3 DNA: TGCGCCAGCAGCCCGGAAATGGCGGGGAGCACAGATACGCAGTATTTT; CDR3 protein: CASSPEMAGSTDTQYF
J gene: TRBJ1-1; clone size: .; D gene: .; V gene: TRBV6-5; CDR3 DNA: TGTGCCAGCAGTTACGGAGGCTACACTGAAGCTTTCTTT; CDR3 protein: CASSYGGYTEAFF
J gene: TRBJ1-5; clone size: many; D gene: .; V gene: TRBV19; CDR3 DNA: TGTGCCAGTAGTTGGGAGGACAGCTATCAGCCCCAGCATTTT; CDR3 protein: CASSWEDSYQPQHF
J gene: TRBJ2-5; clone size: many; D gene: .; V gene: TRBV6-1; CDR3 DNA: TGTGCCAGCAGTGAACCACAGGGCTGGAGGGAGACCCAGTACTTC; CDR3 protein: CASSEPQGWRETQYF
J gene: TRBJ2-3; clone size: many; D gene: TRBD2; V gene: TRBV20-1; CDR3 DNA: TGCAGTGCTAGCGGGCTAGCGGGAGTAACAGATACGCAGTATTTT; CDR3 protein: CSASGLAGVTDTQYF
J gene: TRBJ2-1; clone size: many; D gene: TRBD2; V gene: TRBV11-1; CDR3 DNA: TGTGCCAGCAGCTTAGGACTAGCGGGAGTAGGTGAGCAGTTCTTC; CDR3 protein: CASSLGLAGVGEQFF
J gene: TRBJ1-1; clone size: many; D gene: .; V gene: TRBV20-1; CDR3 DNA: TGCAGTGCTCTACCCGGAGCGGTGAACACTGAAGCTTTCTTT; CDR3 protein: CSALPGAVNTEAFF
J gene: TRBJ1-2; clone size: .; D gene: .; V gene: TRBV29-1; CDR3 DNA: TGCAGCGTTGAAGAAGGGCCAGGAGGTTCTCCCGGCTACACCTTC; CDR3 protein: CSVEEGPGGSPGYTF
J gene: TRBJ2-1; clone size: many; D gene: .; V gene: TRBV5-1; CDR3 DNA: TGCGCCAGCAGCCAAGGACAGACCCAGGAGCAGTTCTTC; CDR3 protein: CASSQGQTQEQFF
J gene: TRBJ1-5; clone size: .; D gene: .; V gene: TRBV15; CDR3 DNA: TGTGCCACCAGCAGATCTGGGGGGCAGCCCCAGCATTTT; CDR3 protein: CATSRSGGQPQHF
J gene: TRBJ2-3; clone size: many; D gene: .; V gene: TRBV27; CDR3 DNA: TGTGCCAGCAGTTTATACACTAGGGGCACAGATACGCAGTATTTT; CDR3 protein: CASSLYTRGTDTQYF
J gene: TRBJ2-1; clone size: many; D gene: TRBD2; V gene: TRBV2; CDR3 DNA: TGTGCCAGCAGAGATCTAGCGGATCACAATGAGCAGTTCTTC; CDR3 protein: CASRDLADHNEQFF
J gene: TRBJ2-1; clone size: many; D gene: TRBD1; V gene: TRBV6-1; CDR3 DNA: TGTGCCAGCAGTGAGGACAGGGCTGTGTCCAATGAGCAGTTCTTC; CDR3 protein: CASSEDRAVSNEQFF
J gene: TRBJ2-1; clone size: few; D gene: TRBD2; V gene: TRBV20-1; CDR3 DNA: TGCAGTGCTAGAGAATTGGCTAGCGGGAGGGAGGGTAGCGATGAGCAGTTCTTC; CDR3 protein: CSARELASGREGSDEQFF
J gene: TRBJ2-1; clone size: many; D gene: TRBD2; V gene: TRBV10-3; CDR3 DNA: TGTGCCAACTCCGGGCGGGAGTCCTCCTACAATGAGCAGTTCTTC; CDR3 protein: CANSGRESSYNEQFF
J gene: TRBJ2-2; clone size: .; D gene: .; V gene: TRBV29-1; CDR3 DNA: TGCAGCGCCCAAATCAGTACAGGGTTTGAAGGGGAGCTGTTTTTT; CDR3 protein: CSAQISTGFEGELFF
J gene: TRBJ1-3; clone size: many; D gene: .; V gene: TRBV5-6; CDR3 DNA: TGTGCCAGCAGCTTGGATCCATGGGGGAACCCATCTGGAAACACCATATATTTT; CDR3 protein: CASSLDPWGNPSGNTIYF
J gene: TRBJ2-1; clone size: .; D gene: .; V gene: TRBV2; CDR3 DNA: TGTGCCAGCACTATATCGAGCTCGACTGACAATGAGCAGTTCTTC; CDR3 protein: CASTISSSTDNEQFF
J gene: TRBJ2-1; clone size: many; D gene: TRBD2; V gene: TRBV11-3; CDR3 DNA: TGTGCCAGCAGCCCAAGACTAGCGGGCTCGTTTAATGAGCAGTTCTTC; CDR3 protein: CASSPRLAGSFNEQFF
J gene: TRBJ2-3; clone size: .; D gene: .; V gene: TRBV12-3/TRBV12-4; CDR3 DNA: TGTGCCAGCAGTTTAAGACAGTTCACAGATACGCAGTGTTTT; CDR3 protein: CASSLRQFTDTQCF
J gene: TRBJ2-5; clone size: few; D gene: .; V gene: TRBV12-5; CDR3 DNA: TGTGCTAGTGGTTTGACAGGTCGGGAGACCCAGTACTTC; CDR3 protein: CASGLTGRETQYF
J gene: TRBJ1-4; clone size: many; D gene: .; V gene: TRBV6-1; CDR3 DNA: TGTGCCAGCAGTGACAGGGAGTATGAAAAACTGTTTTTT; CDR3 protein: CASSDREYEKLFF
J gene: TRBJ2-3; clone size: .; D gene: TRBD2; V gene: TRBV11-2; CDR3 DNA: TGTGCCAGCAGCTTCGTCCCGGGACTAGTATCGGCAGATACGCAGTATTTT; CDR3 protein: CASSFVPGLVSADTQYF
J gene: TRBJ2-5; clone size: once; D gene: TRBD2; V gene: TRBV20-1; CDR3 DNA: TGCAGTGCTAGATGGGTCAGCGGGAGGTCGGAGACCCAGTACTTC; CDR3 protein: CSARWVSGRSETQYF
J gene: TRBJ2-7; clone size: .; D gene: TRBD1; V gene: TRBV12-3/TRBV12-4; CDR3 DNA: TGTGCCAGCAGCCGAGGGACAGGGGGCTACGAGCAGTACTTC; CDR3 protein: CASSRGTGGYEQYF
J gene: TRBJ2-2; clone size: few; D gene: .; V gene: TRBV4-1; CDR3 DNA: TGCGCCAGCAGCCATGGGACGAACACCGGGGAGCTGTTTTTT; CDR3 protein: CASSHGTNTGELFF
J gene: TRBJ2-1; clone size: many; D gene: .; V gene: TRBV10-3; CDR3 DNA: TGTGCCATCAGTCGGGTTAATGAGCAGTTCTTC; CDR3 protein: CAISRVNEQFF
J gene: TRBJ1-1; clone size: many; D gene: TRBD1; V gene: TRBV10-3; CDR3 DNA: TGTGCCATCAGTGAGACCAGGGGGACTGAAGCTTTCTTT; CDR3 protein: CAISETRGTEAFF
J gene: TRBJ2-1; clone size: few; D gene: .; V gene: TRBV9; CDR3 DNA: TGTGCCAGCAGCGTAGCCGTCGGGGTAAAAGGAGGTGAGCAGTTCTTC; CDR3 protein: CASSVAVGVKGGEQFF
J gene: TRBJ1-1; clone size: many; D gene: .; V gene: TRBV24-1; CDR3 DNA: TGTGCCTCAATGGCCGGCCGCGGGACTGAAGCTTTCTTT; CDR3 protein: CASMAGRGTEAFF